This T cell receptor beta chain was sequenced for a study of CD8 T cells in cerebrospinal fluid in Alzheimer's disease. This clonotype ranks as hyperexpanded in terms of frequency. TCRdb reprocessed the 10x single-cell sequencing reads and stores each CDR3 protein as one record, lacking DNA. This sample carries more than 550 distinct CDR3 sequences, with about 19% going to the ten biggest clones. The sequenced material came from cerebrospinal fluid. The sequence came from a human donor in good health.

The CDR3 reads CAITSGQAGSGNTIYF. The rearrangement links TRBV10-3 to TRBJ1-3. CDR3 length: 16 amino acids. Germline V gene lookup returns CDR1 ENHRY and CDR2 SYGVKD.